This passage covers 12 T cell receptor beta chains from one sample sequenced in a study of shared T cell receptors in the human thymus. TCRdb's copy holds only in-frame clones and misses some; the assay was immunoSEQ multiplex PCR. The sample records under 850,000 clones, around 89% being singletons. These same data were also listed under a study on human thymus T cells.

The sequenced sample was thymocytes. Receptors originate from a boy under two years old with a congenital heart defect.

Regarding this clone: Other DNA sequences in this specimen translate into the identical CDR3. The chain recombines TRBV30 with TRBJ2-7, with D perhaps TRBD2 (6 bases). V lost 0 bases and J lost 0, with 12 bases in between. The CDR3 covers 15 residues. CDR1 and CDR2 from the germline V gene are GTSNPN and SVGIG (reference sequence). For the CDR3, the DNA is TGTGCCTGGAGTGTAACCGGGGGACGCTCCTACGAGCAGTACTTC. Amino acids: CAWSVTGGRSYEQYF.

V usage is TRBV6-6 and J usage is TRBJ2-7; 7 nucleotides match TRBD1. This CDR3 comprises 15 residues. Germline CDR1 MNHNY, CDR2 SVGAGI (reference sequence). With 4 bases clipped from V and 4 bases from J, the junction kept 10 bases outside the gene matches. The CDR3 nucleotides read TGTGCCAGCAGTTCCCTGAGACAGGGTACTTACGAGCAGTACTTC. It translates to CASSSLRQGTYEQYF.

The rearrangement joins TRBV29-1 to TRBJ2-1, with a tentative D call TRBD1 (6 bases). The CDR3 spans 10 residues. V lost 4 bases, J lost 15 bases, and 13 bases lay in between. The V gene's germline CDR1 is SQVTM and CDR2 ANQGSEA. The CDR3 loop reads CSVVTGHTFF. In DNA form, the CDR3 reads TGCAGCGTTGTAACGGGACACACGTTCTTC.

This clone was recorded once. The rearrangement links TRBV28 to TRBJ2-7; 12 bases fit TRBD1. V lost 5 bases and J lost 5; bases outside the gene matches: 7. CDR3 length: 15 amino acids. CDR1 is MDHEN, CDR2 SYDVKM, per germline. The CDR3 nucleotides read TGTGCCAGCAGTATCCCCGGGACAGGGGGCGACGAGCAGTACTTC. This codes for CASSIPGTGGDEQYF.

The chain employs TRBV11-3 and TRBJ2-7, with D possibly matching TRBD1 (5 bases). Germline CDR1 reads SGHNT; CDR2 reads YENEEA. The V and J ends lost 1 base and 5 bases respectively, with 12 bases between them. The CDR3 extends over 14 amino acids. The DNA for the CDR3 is TGTGCCAGCAGCTTAGCCCAAGGGGTTAACGAGCAGTACTTC. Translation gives CASSLAQGVNEQYF.

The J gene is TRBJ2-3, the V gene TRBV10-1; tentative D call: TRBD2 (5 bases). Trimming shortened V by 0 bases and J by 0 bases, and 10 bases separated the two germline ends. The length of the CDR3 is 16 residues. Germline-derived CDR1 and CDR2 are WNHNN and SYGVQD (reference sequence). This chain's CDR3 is CASSESWRTSTDTQYF. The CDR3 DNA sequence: TGCGCCAGCAGTGAGTCTTGGAGGACTAGCACAGATACGCAGTATTTT.

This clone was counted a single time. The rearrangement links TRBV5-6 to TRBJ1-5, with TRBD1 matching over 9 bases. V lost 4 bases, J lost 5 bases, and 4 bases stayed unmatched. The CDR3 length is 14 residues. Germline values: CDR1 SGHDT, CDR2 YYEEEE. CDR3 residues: CASSRDRADQPQHF. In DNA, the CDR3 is TGTGCCAGCAGCCGGGACAGGGCAGATCAGCCCCAGCATTTT.

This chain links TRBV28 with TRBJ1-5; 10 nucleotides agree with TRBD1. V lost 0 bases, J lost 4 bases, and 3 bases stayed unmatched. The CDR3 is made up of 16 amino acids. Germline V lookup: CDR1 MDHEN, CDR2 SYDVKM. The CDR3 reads CASSLCGTGANQPQHF. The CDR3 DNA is TGTGCCAGCAGTTTATGTGGGACAGGGGCGAATCAGCCCCAGCATTTT.

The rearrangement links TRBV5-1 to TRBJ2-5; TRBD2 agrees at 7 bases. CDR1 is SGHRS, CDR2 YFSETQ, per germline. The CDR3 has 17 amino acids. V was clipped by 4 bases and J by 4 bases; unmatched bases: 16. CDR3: CASSQGYSLWGGETQYF. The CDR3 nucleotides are TGCGCCAGCAGCCAAGGGTACTCTTTGTGGGGGGGAGAGACCCAGTACTTC.

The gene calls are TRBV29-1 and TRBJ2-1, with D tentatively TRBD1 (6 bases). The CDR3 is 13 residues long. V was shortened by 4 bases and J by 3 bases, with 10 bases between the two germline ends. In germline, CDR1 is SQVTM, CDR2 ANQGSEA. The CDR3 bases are TGCAGCGTTGGCAGGGGCCACTACAATGAGCAGTTCTTC. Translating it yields CSVGRGHYNEQFF.

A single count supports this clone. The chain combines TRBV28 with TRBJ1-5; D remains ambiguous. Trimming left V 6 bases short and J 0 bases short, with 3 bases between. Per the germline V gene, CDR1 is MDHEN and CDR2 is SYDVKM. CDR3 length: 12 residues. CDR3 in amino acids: CASRYSNQPQHF. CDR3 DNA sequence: TGTGCCAGCAGATATAGCAATCAGCCCCAGCATTTT.

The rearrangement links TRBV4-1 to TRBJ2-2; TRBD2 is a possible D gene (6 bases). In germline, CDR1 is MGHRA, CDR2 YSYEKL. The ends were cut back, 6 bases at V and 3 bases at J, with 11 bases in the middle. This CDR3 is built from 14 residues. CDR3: CASSWDFYTGELFF. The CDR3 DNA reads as TGCGCCAGCAGTTGGGACTTCTACACCGGGGAGCTGTTTTTT.